This T cell receptor beta chain was found in a study of T-cell memory formation after mild COVID-19. Using its own MiXCR run on the 5' RACE reads, TCRdb lists one record per CDR3 protein. Counted here are more than 350,000 distinct CDR3 sequences, under 25% occurring once; the ten biggest clones make up around 12%. CDR3 length: 15 amino acids. CDR1 is SGHRS and CDR2 is YFSETQ in the germline V gene. Trimming removed 4 bases at V and 2 bases at J, with 13 bases between. The rearrangement uses TRBV5-1 and TRBJ2-1; maybe TRBD1 (6 bases). The sequenced sample consisted of PBMCs or a T cell subset sorted from them (not recorded which). The receptor's source is an adult woman who had mild COVID-19 (a few samples of this study predate the infection). Cell type and time point are not known. CDR3 sequence reads: CASSQGAGAYNEQFF. The CDR3 nucleotides read TGCGCCAGCAGCCAAGGGGCAGGGGCCTACAATGAGCAGTTCTTC.